This section outlines one T cell receptor (beta chain) sequence together with its context. This clonotype was picked up many times. What antigen it recognizes has not been identified. The sample holds no much larger clone one base away, and base qualities are not on file. The data originate from a study of human T cells and chemical hapten exposure (dated by TCRdb to the early 2020s). Looking at the study overall: For sensitization, 2% DPC in acetone was applied to a roughly 2 cm by roughly 2 cm area of upper inner arm skin. Patients additionally received weekly therapeutic DPC doses to the scalp throughout the roughly 25-week study period. Patch testing was done on the upper back using Finn chambers containing 0.01% DPC, and results were scored after 6 days according to International Contact Dermatitis Research Group standards. The patient cohort, mostly female, included alopecia areata with under or over 50% scalp involvement, alopecia totalis and alopecia universalis. Libraries were combined into a pool for sequencing, and differences in TCR yield between samples came mainly from small differences in library volumes within the pool. This study followed changes in the peripheral blood TCR repertoire in vivo during primary and secondary sensitization of alopecia patients to the hapten diphenylcyclopropenone (DPC). Patient blood was sampled pre-sensitization (week 0) and at 2, 6 and about 24 weeks after DPC sensitization. About 29 alopecia patients gave blood for TCR sequencing at one to four time points (pre-sensitization, 2, 6 and 24 weeks). Beyond this particular receptor, the publication reports: Significantly more large CDR3 similarity clusters were formed by expanded TCRs than by pre-sensitization or healthy control sets, consistent with antigen-driven responses. Repeated subsampling changed both the strength of the expansion versus patch-test correlation and the threshold at which the correlation became significant. Patch test score was positively correlated with the number of PT1 expanded TCRs, with significance at thresholds 8, 16 and 32 but not at 4. Because all patients had alopecia, a presumed autoimmune disease, the immune response of the patients might differ from that of healthy individuals. DPC sensitization did not change the number of TCRs with a frequency above 1 in 1000, and there was no evidence of changes in global repertoire structure.

From the cysteine through the phenylalanine, the CDR3 covers 15 amino acids. The DNA shown is the 45-base CDR3, in frame from base 1. Via the germline V gene (reference sequence), CDR1 is SSHAT and CDR2 FNYEAQ. At the junction V is shortened by 5 bases and J by 2 bases, with 15 bases in between. The intended sense of this specimen's time point label: pre-sensitization, week 0. The treatment or condition label corresponds to: therapeutic diphenylcyclopropenone sensitization with weekly scalp DPC. At each patch-test visit, blood was drawn before the patch test was applied. Eligible patients were aged 18 to 70, diagnosed with alopecia, deemed suitable for DPC therapy, and excluded if pregnant. Unfractionated whole blood was collected in Tempus Blood RNA tubes, and total RNA was extracted from that blood. Library method: RACE. Data came from a NextSeq 500. During library preparation, unique molecular identifiers were attached to individual cDNA molecules so that TCRs could be counted in a quantitative, reproducible way. For every blood RNA sample, sequencing covered both the TCR alpha and TCR beta chains. The authors' analysis ran thus. The median number of TCRs per sample was approximately 93,000, ranging from about 20,000 to 750,000. V, J and CDR3 annotation of the TCR reads was performed with the Decombinator software suite. To make PS versus PT1 abundance plots, every sample was subsampled to the same number of TCRs (28,000). Expanded TCRs were defined as absent before sensitization and observed at least eight times at the 2-week time point. Clones were called with MiXCR by TCRdb after fastp trimmed the public reads at Q25, and only in-frame beta chains were retained. Duplicate CDR3 protein sequences are folded into a single record with the most common DNA and genes. TCRdb's processing, not the study's, gives the V and J calls here. This sample has about 380,000 distinct CDR3 sequences in its table, and approximately 5% of those were observed once. Jointly, the top ten make up 2% to 3% of the sample.

The TCR comes from a woman between 50 and 59 years old with alopecia areata. Some clones in this sample may be carry-over from other donors' samples. The rearranged chain carries TRBV7-7 and TRBJ2-5, with the D gene not clear enough to name. The sequenced sample was whole blood, obtained in connection with sensitization to the hapten diphenylcyclopropenone (DPC). At the DNA level, the sequence is TGTGCCAGCAGCAAGGAATTAGCCCCACAAGAGACCCAGTACTTC. This translates into CASSKELAPQETQYF.